The subject of this entry is one T cell receptor (beta chain). Its antigen remains unidentified. With 60 Vbeta and 13 Jbeta primers, the PCR was carried out. This table comes from immunoSEQ multiplex PCR, and its TCRdb copy is limited to in-frame clones, with some not included. The sample records fewer than 200,000 clones, 55% to 75% being singletons. This CDR3 has 12 residues. Germline lookup yields CDR1 SGHDN and CDR2 FVKESK. Trimming took off 2 bases at V and 10 bases at J, with 10 bases between the two ends. This sample stems from a study of cytomegalovirus exposure and HLA in healthy donors. The study, taken as a whole, reports: Most TCR sequences were uncommon, yet certain public TCRs appeared in many donors.

The rearrangement links TRBV14 to TRBJ2-3; perhaps TRBD2 as D (5 bases). Sequencing was performed on PBMCs. This TCR was recovered from a human donor in good health. In DNA, the CDR3 is TGTGCCAGCAGCCAACTAGAGGGTGCGCAGTATTTT. This encodes CASSQLEGAQYF.